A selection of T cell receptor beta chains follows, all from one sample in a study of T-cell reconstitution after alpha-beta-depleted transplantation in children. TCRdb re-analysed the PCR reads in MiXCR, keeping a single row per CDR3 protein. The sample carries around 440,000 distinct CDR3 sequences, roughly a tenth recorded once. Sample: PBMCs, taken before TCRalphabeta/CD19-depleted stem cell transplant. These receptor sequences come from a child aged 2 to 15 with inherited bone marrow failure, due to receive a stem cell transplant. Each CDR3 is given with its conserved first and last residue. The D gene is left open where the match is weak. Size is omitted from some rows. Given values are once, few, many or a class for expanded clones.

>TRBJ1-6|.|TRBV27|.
CASSIQGGGNSPLHF
TGTGCCAGCAGTATCCAAGGGGGGGGGAATTCACCCCTCCACTTT
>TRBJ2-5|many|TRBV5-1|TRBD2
CASSLGELAFQETQYF
TGCGCCAGCAGCTTGGGGGAACTAGCGTTCCAAGAGACCCAGTACTTC
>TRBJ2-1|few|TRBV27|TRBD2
CASSLGLALHNEQFF
TGTGCCAGCAGTCTGGGACTAGCGTTACACAATGAGCAGTTCTTC
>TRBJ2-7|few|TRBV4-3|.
CASSDVGSYEQYF
TGCGCCAGCAGCGACGTTGGATCCTACGAGCAGTACTTC
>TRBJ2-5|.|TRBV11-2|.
CASSLETQPGETQYF
TGTGCCAGCAGCTTAGAAACCCAGCCAGGAGAGACCCAGTACTTC
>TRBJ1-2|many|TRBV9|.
CASSVWLGYGYTF
TGTGCCAGCAGCGTATGGTTAGGGTATGGCTACACCTTC
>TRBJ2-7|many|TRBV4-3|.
CASSHDATSTYEQYF
TGCGCCAGCAGCCACGATGCAACTAGTACCTACGAGCAGTACTTC
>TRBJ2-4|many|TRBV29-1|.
CSVVIGANIQYF
TGCAGCGTTGTTATTGGGGCGAACATTCAGTACTTC
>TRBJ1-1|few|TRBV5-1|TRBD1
CASSLWDRGNTEAFF
TGCGCCAGCAGCCTGTGGGACAGGGGGAACACTGAAGCTTTCTTT
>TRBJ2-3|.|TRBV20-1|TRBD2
CCAPAPAGTSGASTDTQYF
TGCTGTGCCCCCGCTCCCGCCGGGACTAGCGGAGCTAGCACAGATACGCAGTATTTT
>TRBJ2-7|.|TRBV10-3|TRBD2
CASGRAGEQYF
TGTGCCTCTGGGAGGGCGGGGGAGCAGTACTTC
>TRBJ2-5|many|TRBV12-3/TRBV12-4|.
CASTPGREETQYF
TGTGCCAGCACCCCCGGCCGGGAGGAGACCCAGTACTTC
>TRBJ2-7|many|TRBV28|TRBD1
CARPGTGTYEQYF
TGTGCCAGACCCGGGACAGGGACGTACGAGCAGTACTTC
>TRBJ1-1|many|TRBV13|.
CASSQGVTNTEAFF
TGTGCCAGCAGCCAGGGAGTAACGAACACTGAAGCTTTCTTT
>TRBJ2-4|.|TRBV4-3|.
CASSPAPGGLKNIQYF
TGCGCCAGCAGCCCCGCGCCCGGGGGGCTCAAAAACATTCAGTACTTC
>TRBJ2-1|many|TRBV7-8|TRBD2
CASSPTWGTSGRNEQFF
TGTGCCAGCAGCCCTACTTGGGGGACTAGCGGGAGGAATGAGCAGTTCTTC
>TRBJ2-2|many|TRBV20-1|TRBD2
CSADIAGVSGELFF
TGCAGTGCTGACATAGCGGGAGTTTCCGGGGAGCTGTTTTTT
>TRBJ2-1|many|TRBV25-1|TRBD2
CASSEYELAGATVNEQFF
TGTGCCAGCAGTGAATATGAGCTAGCGGGAGCTACCGTCAATGAGCAGTTCTTC
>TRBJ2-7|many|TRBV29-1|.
CSVEVAYMSSYEQYF
TGCAGCGTTGAAGTTGCCTACATGAGCTCCTACGAGCAGTACTTC
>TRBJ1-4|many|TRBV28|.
CASSLPRQEINEKLFF
TGTGCCAGCAGCCTTCCCCGACAGGAGATTAATGAAAAACTGTTTTTT
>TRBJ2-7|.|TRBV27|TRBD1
CASSGQGLFEQYF
TGTGCCAGCAGTGGACAGGGTTTATTCGAGCAGTACTTC
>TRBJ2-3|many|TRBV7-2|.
CASSSQTGSGTDTQYF
TGTGCCAGCAGCTCGCAAACAGGGTCCGGCACAGATACGCAGTATTTT
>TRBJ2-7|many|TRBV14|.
CASSPSNYEQYF
TGTGCCAGCAGCCCCTCCAACTACGAGCAGTACTTC
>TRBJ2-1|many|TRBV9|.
CASSIAEGSYNEQFF
TGTGCCAGCAGCATAGCGGAGGGGTCCTACAATGAGCAGTTCTTC